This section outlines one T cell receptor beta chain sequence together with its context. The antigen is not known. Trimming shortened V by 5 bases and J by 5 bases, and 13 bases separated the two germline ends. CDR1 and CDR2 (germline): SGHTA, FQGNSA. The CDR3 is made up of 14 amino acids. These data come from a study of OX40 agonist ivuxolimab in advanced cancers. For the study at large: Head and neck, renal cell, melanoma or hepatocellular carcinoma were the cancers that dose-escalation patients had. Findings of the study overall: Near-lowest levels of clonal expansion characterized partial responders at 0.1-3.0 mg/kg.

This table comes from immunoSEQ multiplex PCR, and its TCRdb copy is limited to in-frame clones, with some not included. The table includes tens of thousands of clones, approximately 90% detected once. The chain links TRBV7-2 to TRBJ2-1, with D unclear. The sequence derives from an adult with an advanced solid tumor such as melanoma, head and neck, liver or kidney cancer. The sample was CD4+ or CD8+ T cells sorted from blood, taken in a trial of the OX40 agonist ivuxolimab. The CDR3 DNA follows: TGTGCCAGCAGCCAGGCCGGCACCAACAATGAGCAGTTCTTC. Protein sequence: CASSQAGTNNEQFF. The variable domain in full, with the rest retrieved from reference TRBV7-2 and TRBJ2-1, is GAGVSQSPSNKVTEKGKDVELRCDPISGHTALYWYRQSLGQGLEFLIYFQGNSAPDKSGLPSDRFSAERTGGSVSTLTIQRTQQEDSAVYLCASSQAGTNNEQFFGPGTRLTVL.